This TCR beta chain was recorded in a study of CD8 T cells in Susac syndrome. With random hexamers, reverse transcription was performed on about 0.5 to 1 ug of RNA. TCRdb passed the immunoSEQ multiplex PCR reads through MiXCR, listing each CDR3 protein once. The sample yields tens of thousands of distinct CDR3 sequences, 80% to 95% seen once. FACS enriched CD8+ TEMRA cells, while bulk CD8+ and CD4+ were negatively isolated. The ends were cut back, 1 base at V and 5 bases at J, with 11 bases in the middle. Germline CDR1 and CDR2: SNHLY and FYNNEI. The length of the CDR3 is 14 residues. The clonotype was recovered from a human donor in good health. Sequencing was carried out using CD8+ T cells from PBMCs. V gene TRBV2 combines with J gene TRBJ2-5; D unclear. CDR3 protein: CASSEVVPLETQYF. CDR3 bases: TGTGCCAGCAGTGAAGTCGTCCCCCTGGAGACCCAGTACTTC. Combining the CDR3 with reference TRBV2 and TRBJ2-5 gives the whole variable domain EPEVTQTPSHQVTQMGQEVILRCVPISNHLYFYWYRQILGQKVEFLVSFYNNEISEKSEIFDDQFSVERPDGSNFTLKIRSTKLEDSAMYFCASSEVVPLETQYFGPGTRLLVL.